This is a list of T cell receptor beta chains from one sample in a study of regulatory T cells in long-lasting Graves disease. TCRdb fed the multiplex PCR reads into MiXCR, producing one record per CDR3 protein. The data show under 300,000 distinct CDR3 sequences, around a sixth seen once. The same sample was also studied in work on T cells in Graves' hyperthyroidism and ophthalmopathy.

The material was peripheral blood mononuclear cells (PBMCs), obtained at new diagnosis, from a patient treated with antithyroid drugs. The origin of the receptors is a woman aged 25-40 years with Graves disease. CDR3s include the opening cysteine and the closing phenylalanine or tryptophan. The D gene is left open where the match is weak. Clone size appears in some rows only: once, few, many, or a class for an expanded clone.

d_gene: NA; v_gene: TRBV6-2/TRBV6-3; j_gene: TRBJ2-5; abundance: NA; CDR3aa: CASSKISQETQYF; CDR3nt: TGTGCCAGCAGCAAGATAAGCCAAGAGACCCAGTACTTC
d_gene: NA; v_gene: TRBV5-6; j_gene: TRBJ1-4; abundance: many; CDR3aa: CASSLARIEKLFF; CDR3nt: TGTGCCAGCAGCTTGGCGCGGATCGAAAAACTGTTTTTT
d_gene: NA; v_gene: TRBV18; j_gene: TRBJ1-1; abundance: many; CDR3aa: CASSPRVLSTEAFF; CDR3nt: TGTGCCAGCTCACCACGGGTCCTGTCCACTGAAGCTTTCTTT
d_gene: NA; v_gene: TRBV7-9; j_gene: TRBJ1-1; abundance: many; CDR3aa: CASSRGADGAFF; CDR3nt: TGTGCCAGCAGCAGGGGGGCGGATGGAGCTTTCTTT
d_gene: NA; v_gene: TRBV4-1; j_gene: TRBJ1-3; abundance: many; CDR3aa: CASSPLGVAGNTIYF; CDR3nt: TGCGCCAGCAGCCCCTTGGGTGTTGCTGGAAACACCATATATTTT
d_gene: NA; v_gene: TRBV6-1; j_gene: TRBJ1-1; abundance: many; CDR3aa: CASRAGRTEAFF; CDR3nt: TGTGCCAGCAGGGCTGGGAGGACTGAAGCTTTCTTT
d_gene: NA; v_gene: TRBV6-2/TRBV6-3; j_gene: TRBJ1-3; abundance: few; CDR3aa: CASMRGRGNTIYF; CDR3nt: TGTGCCAGCATGAGGGGACGGGGAAACACCATATATTTT
d_gene: NA; v_gene: TRBV6-2/TRBV6-3; j_gene: TRBJ2-7; abundance: many; CDR3aa: CASSVGQVDEQYF; CDR3nt: TGTGCCAGCAGTGTTGGCCAGGTAGACGAGCAGTACTTC
d_gene: NA; v_gene: TRBV9; j_gene: TRBJ2-5; abundance: many; CDR3aa: CASSVEAEETQYF; CDR3nt: TGTGCCAGCAGCGTAGAGGCGGAAGAGACCCAGTACTTC
d_gene: TRBD1; v_gene: TRBV5-1; j_gene: TRBJ2-2; abundance: many; CDR3aa: CASSTGTGYRELFF; CDR3nt: TGCGCCAGCAGCACCGGGACAGGGTATCGGGAGCTGTTTTTT
d_gene: NA; v_gene: TRBV18; j_gene: TRBJ2-1; abundance: many; CDR3aa: CASSEGGGEQFF; CDR3nt: TGTGCCAGCTCAGAGGGCGGAGGTGAGCAGTTCTTC
d_gene: NA; v_gene: TRBV5-5; j_gene: TRBJ2-7; abundance: many; CDR3aa: CASSLAVFYEQYF; CDR3nt: TGTGCCAGCAGCTTGGCAGTGTTCTACGAGCAGTACTTC
d_gene: TRBD1; v_gene: TRBV6-9; j_gene: TRBJ2-3; abundance: NA; CDR3aa: CASSSQGADTQYF; CDR3nt: TGTGCCAGCAGTTCCCAGGGGGCAGATACGCAGTATTTT
d_gene: NA; v_gene: TRBV20-1; j_gene: TRBJ2-2; abundance: many; CDR3aa: CSARLSGEAGELFF; CDR3nt: TGCAGTGCTAGACTATCCGGCGAGGCCGGGGAGCTGTTTTTT
d_gene: NA; v_gene: TRBV6-5; j_gene: TRBJ1-1; abundance: many; CDR3aa: CASSYGETGTSEAFF; CDR3nt: TGTGCCAGCAGTTACGGGGAAACAGGGACAAGCGAAGCTTTCTTT
d_gene: TRBD2; v_gene: TRBV7-9; j_gene: TRBJ2-1; abundance: many; CDR3aa: CASSSRLAGGADANEQFF; CDR3nt: TGTGCCAGCAGCTCACGACTAGCGGGGGGGGCAGATGCGAATGAGCAGTTCTTC
d_gene: NA; v_gene: TRBV20-1; j_gene: TRBJ1-1; abundance: many; CDR3aa: CSARDRGGSEKNTEAFF; CDR3nt: TGCAGTGCTAGAGATCGGGGGGGATCAGAAAAGAACACTGAAGCTTTCTTT
d_gene: NA; v_gene: TRBV5-1; j_gene: TRBJ2-7; abundance: many; CDR3aa: CASSLDRDYEQYF; CDR3nt: TGCGCCAGCAGCTTGGACAGGGATTACGAGCAGTACTTC
d_gene: TRBD1; v_gene: TRBV5-6; j_gene: TRBJ2-7; abundance: few; CDR3aa: CASSSLDRGGLEQYF; CDR3nt: TGTGCCAGCAGCTCCCTCGACCGAGGGGGCCTCGAGCAGTACTTC
d_gene: NA; v_gene: TRBV13; j_gene: TRBJ1-5; abundance: many; CDR3aa: CASSYRPEQPQHF; CDR3nt: TGTGCCAGCAGCTACCGGCCGGAGCAGCCCCAGCATTTT
d_gene: TRBD1; v_gene: TRBV7-4; j_gene: TRBJ1-1; abundance: NA; CDR3aa: CASSLNLSGHRGIRNTEAFF; CDR3nt: TGTGCCAGCAGCTTAAATCTCTCTGGGCACAGGGGGATAAGGAACACTGAAGCTTTCTTT
d_gene: TRBD1; v_gene: TRBV15; j_gene: TRBJ2-7; abundance: many; CDR3aa: CATSRDEQGRGYCEQYF; CDR3nt: TGTGCCACCAGCAGAGATGAACAGGGCAGGGGGTATTGCGAGCAGTACTTC
d_gene: NA; v_gene: TRBV4-2; j_gene: TRBJ2-7; abundance: NA; CDR3aa: CASSQEPFGRFAAYEQYF; CDR3nt: TGTGCCAGCAGCCAAGAACCCTTTGGGAGGTTTGCGGCCTACGAGCAGTACTTC
d_gene: NA; v_gene: TRBV9; j_gene: TRBJ2-5; abundance: many; CDR3aa: CASSVGPGETQYF; CDR3nt: TGTGCCAGCAGCGTAGGCCCGGGAGAGACCCAGTACTTC
d_gene: NA; v_gene: TRBV20-1; j_gene: TRBJ2-5; abundance: many; CDR3aa: CSAREDRSFETQYF; CDR3nt: TGCAGTGCTAGGGAAGACAGGTCTTTCGAGACCCAGTACTTC
d_gene: TRBD2; v_gene: TRBV27; j_gene: TRBJ2-7; abundance: many; CDR3aa: CASSLSGGDYEQYF; CDR3nt: TGTGCCAGCAGTTTATCGGGGGGGGACTACGAGCAGTACTTC